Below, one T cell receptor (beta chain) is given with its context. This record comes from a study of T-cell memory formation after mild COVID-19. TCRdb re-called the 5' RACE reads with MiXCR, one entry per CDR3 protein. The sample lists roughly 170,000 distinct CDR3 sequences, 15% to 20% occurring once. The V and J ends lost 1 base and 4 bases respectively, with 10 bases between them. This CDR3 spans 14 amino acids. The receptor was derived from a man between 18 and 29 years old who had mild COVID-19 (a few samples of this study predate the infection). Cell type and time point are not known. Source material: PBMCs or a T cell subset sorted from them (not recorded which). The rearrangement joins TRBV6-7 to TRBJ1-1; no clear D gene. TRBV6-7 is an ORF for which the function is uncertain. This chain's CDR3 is CASSYCMGSTEAFF. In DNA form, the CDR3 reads TGTGCCAGCAGTTACTGTATGGGGAGCACTGAAGCTTTCTTT.